This entry lists 25 T cell receptor beta chains sequenced from one sample in a study of blood T cells in healthy people across ages. PCR was performed a second time for roughly 6 to 12 cycles using a sample-barcoded 5' primer and a J-beta primer mix. TCRdb analysed the 5' RACE reads with MiXCR anew, one entry per CDR3 protein. The sample lists 710,000 or so distinct CDR3 sequences; approximately 22% were seen once. Material for sequencing was blood. Receptors were obtained from a man in his 70s in good health.

This clonotype was detected a few times. The rearrangement joins TRBV20-1 to TRBJ2-1; D unclear. The CDR3 covers 10 residues. The germline CDR1 and CDR2 sequences are DFQATT and SNEGSKA (reference sequence). Trimming left V 5 bases short and J 8 bases short, with 7 bases between. CDR3 sequence reads: CSAGFHEQFF. The CDR3 nucleotides are TGCAGTGCTGGTTTCCATGAGCAGTTCTTC.

The chain carries TRBV6-5 and TRBJ2-5, with 11 bases fitting TRBD1. The germline V gene has CDR1 MNHEY and CDR2 SVGAGI. The junction had 10 bases not matched to a gene; V was cut back by 5 bases and J by 5 bases. The CDR3 is 16 residues long. The CDR3 loop reads CASSPIGQGARETQYF. As DNA, the CDR3 is TGTGCCAGCAGTCCTATAGGACAGGGGGCTAGGGAGACCCAGTACTTC.

The chain combines TRBV7-9 with TRBJ1-1; tentatively, D is TRBD1 (5 bases). CDR3 length: 13 residues. Germline assignment: CDR1 SEHNR and CDR2 FQNEAQ (reference sequence). The V end was cut by 5 bases, the J end by 6 bases, with 13 bases between. In DNA form, the CDR3 reads TGTGCCAGCAGCCCGACGGCGGGGGCTGAAGCTTTCTTT. Amino acid sequence: CASSPTAGAEAFF.

This clonotype occurred a few times. V and J are TRBV4-2 and TRBJ2-1; 7 bases align to TRBD2. The V and J ends lost 0 bases and 3 bases, in that order; junction bases with no gene match: 2. Germline V gene lookup returns CDR1 LGHNA and CDR2 YNFKEQ. CDR3 length: 15 amino acids. This CDR3 reads CASSQEGGIYNEQFF. The CDR3 nucleotides read TGTGCCAGCAGCCAAGAGGGGGGGATCTACAATGAGCAGTTCTTC.

This clonotype was observed a handful of times. The V gene is TRBV5-1, the J gene TRBJ1-3; the D is unclear. Per germline, CDR1 SGHRS and CDR2 YFSETQ. V was shortened by 4 bases and J by 2 bases, with 10 bases between the two germline ends. The CDR3 covers 14 residues. CDR3 in amino acids: CASSVDRAGNTIYF. The CDR3, as DNA: TGCGCCAGCAGCGTCGACCGGGCTGGAAACACCATATATTTT.

This clonotype occurred a few times. This may stem from a read error, because a much larger clone lies one nucleotide away. CDR3 sequence reads: CVISGTGNNEKLFF. The CDR3 DNA is TGTGTCATCAGTGGGACAGGGAACAATGAAAAACTGTTTTTT. The chain couples TRBV10-3 to TRBJ1-4, with 9 bases matching TRBD1. Germline V lookup: CDR1 ENHRY, CDR2 SYGVKD. The CDR3 has 14 amino acids.

The chain carries TRBV20-1 and TRBJ1-2; TRBD1 matches 8 bases. CDR3 size: 13 residues. V dropped 5 bases and J dropped 4; count of bases not matched to a gene: 6. Germline V gene sequence: CDR1 DFQATT, CDR2 SNEGSKA (reference sequence). This CDR3 reads CSAGQGPGYGYTF. CDR3 DNA sequence: TGCAGTGCTGGACAGGGTCCGGGCTATGGCTACACCTTC.

This chain uses TRBV5-1 with TRBJ1-1; TRBD1 is a possible D gene (6 bases). The CDR3 contains 16 residues. Per germline, CDR1 SGHRS and CDR2 YFSETQ. Trimming took 4 bases from V and 0 from J, leaving 16 bases between them. The CDR3 DNA sequence: TGCGCCAGCAGCCACCAGACAGGCGGGATGAACACTGAAGCTTTCTTT. Translation gives CASSHQTGGMNTEAFF.

V is TRBV29-1 and J is TRBJ2-5, with TRBD1 matching over 10 bases. Per germline, CDR1 SQVTM and CDR2 ANQGSEA. Unmatched junction bases numbered 10, after V lost 2 bases and J lost 13 bases. The CDR3 contains 13 residues. Written as DNA, the CDR3 is TGCAGCGTTGAAAAAGGGGACAGGGGACGTCCGTACTTC. It yields the protein CSVEKGDRGRPYF.

The V and J genes are TRBV19 and TRBJ2-5; D gene unclear. The V end lost 5 bases, the J end lost 5 bases, and 12 bases lay between the germline ends. The CDR3 is 13 amino acids. Germline loops: CDR1 LNHDA, CDR2 SQIVND (reference sequence). The CDR3 sequence: CASSQPGWETQYF. CDR3 nucleotides: TGTGCCAGTAGTCAGCCGGGTTGGGAGACCCAGTACTTC. Combining the CDR3 with reference TRBV19 and TRBJ2-5 gives the whole variable domain DGGITQSPKYLFRKEGQNVTLSCEQNLNHDAMYWYRQDPGQGLRLIYYSQIVNDFQKGDIAEGYSVSREKKESFPLTVTSAQKNPTAFYLCASSQPGWETQYFGPGTRLLVL.

V usage is TRBV29-1 and J usage is TRBJ1-2; a possible D gene is TRBD1 (5 bases). CDR1 is SQVTM and CDR2 is ANQGSEA in the germline V gene. There are 11 residues in the CDR3. The V and J ends lost 7 bases and 10 bases respectively, with 16 bases between them. In nucleotides, the CDR3 is TGCAGCGCAAGTCGGGGGGTTCACTACACCTTC. Translated, it gives CSASRGVHYTF.

The table lists this clonotype with a few counts. V and J are TRBV20-1 and TRBJ2-7; 8 nucleotides match TRBD2. The germline CDR1 and CDR2 sequences are DFQATT and SNEGSKA (reference sequence). With V trimmed by 4 bases and J by 0 bases, 5 bases remained unmatched. The CDR3 length is 14 residues. The CDR3 nucleotides are TGCAGTGCTACCACTAGCGGAAGCTCCTACGAGCAGTACTTC. Protein: CSATTSGSSYEQYF.

The chain employs TRBV20-1 and TRBJ1-5; D is unclear. The CDR3 totals 14 residues. Germline lookup yields CDR1 DFQATT and CDR2 SNEGSKA (reference sequence). Trimming left V 4 bases short and J 5 bases short, with 15 bases between. The CDR3 sequence is CSAILVEDDQPQHF. Here the CDR3 DNA reads TGCAGTGCTATACTGGTGGAGGACGATCAGCCCCAGCATTTT.

The chain joins TRBV27 to TRBJ2-5; 8 bases align to TRBD2. The CDR3 covers 15 residues. CDR1 is MNHEY and CDR2 is SMNVEV in the germline V gene (reference sequence). The trim removed 5 bases at V and 13 bases at J, leaving 18 bases unmatched. CDR3 nucleotide sequence: TGTGCCAGCAGTCCGCGACTAGCGCCGAACGAAAACCGGTACTTC. Encoded protein: CASSPRLAPNENRYF.

This clonotype has just a few counts. V gene TRBV12-3 or TRBV12-4 combines with J gene TRBJ2-1; a possible D gene is TRBD1 (6 bases). V dropped 3 bases and J dropped 5 bases, with 11 bases sitting between them. The CDR3 is 14 residues long. CDR3 sequence reads: CASSLGTWNNEQFF. In nucleotides, the CDR3 is TGTGCCAGCAGTTTGGGGACATGGAACAATGAGCAGTTCTTC.

The V call is TRBV5-6, the J call TRBJ2-7; TRBD1 matches at 7 bases. CDR1 and CDR2 (germline): SGHDT, YYEEEE. The CDR3 runs 14 residues. The V gene end was trimmed by 2 bases and the J gene end by 4 bases; junction bases not matched to a gene: 6. The CDR3 region is CASSFTGAGYEQYF. DNA for the CDR3: TGTGCCAGCAGCTTTACAGGGGCCGGGTACGAGCAGTACTTC.

The chain has TRBV11-2 and TRBJ2-4; 9 nucleotides align to TRBD1. From germline, CDR1 is SGHAT and CDR2 FQNNGV. The V gene end was trimmed by 1 base and the J gene end by 6 bases; junction bases not matched to a gene: 4. The CDR3 consists of 15 residues. In DNA form, the CDR3 reads TGTGCCAGCAGCTTAGGGACAGGGGAACTAAACATTCAGTACTTC. Translated: CASSLGTGELNIQYF. Full variable domain (rest looked up from reference TRBV11-2 and TRBJ2-4): EAGVAQSPRYKIIEKRQSVAFWCNPISGHATLYWYQQILGQGPKLLIQFQNNGVVDDSQLPKDRFSAERLKGVDSTLKIQPAKLEDSAVYLCASSLGTGELNIQYFGAGTRLSVL.

This clonotype turned up a few times. The chain couples TRBV6-2 or TRBV6-3 to TRBJ1-2, with D possibly matching TRBD1 (6 bases). Trimming left V 2 bases short and J 0 bases short, with 19 bases between. Germline V CDR1 and CDR2: MNHEY, SVGEGT. The CDR3 sequence is 18 residues long. CDR3 DNA: TGTGCCAGCAGTTACAGTGAAACCGGACAGCCCTCTAACTATGGCTACACCTTC. It is translated as CASSYSETGQPSNYGYTF.

The rearrangement joins TRBV12-3 or TRBV12-4 to TRBJ2-5, with 7 nucleotides matching TRBD2. The CDR3 covers 14 residues. V gave up 4 bases and J gave up 3 bases; unmatched junction bases: 5. CDR3 DNA: TGTGCCAGCAGTTACTCGGGGGGAGAAGAGACCCAGTACTTC. Protein: CASSYSGGEETQYF.

V and J are TRBV5-4 and TRBJ2-3; possible D gene TRBD2, 5 bases. The V end was cut by 6 bases, the J end by 2 bases, with 13 bases between. The germline gives CDR1 SGHNT, CDR2 YYREEE (reference sequence). The CDR3 contains 14 residues. The CDR3, as DNA: TGTGCCAGCACTGAGACTATTTCCACAGATACGCAGTATTTT. This sequence encodes CASTETISTDTQYF.

The V gene is TRBV6-5, the J gene TRBJ2-3; D ambiguous. From germline, CDR1 is MNHEY and CDR2 SVGAGI. V shed 2 bases and J shed 9 bases, with 6 bases lying between them. The CDR3 consists of 11 residues. Here the CDR3 DNA reads TGTGCCAGCAGTTACGACACCACGCAGTATTTT. Encoded protein: CASSYDTTQYF.

This clonotype showed up just a few times. This chain connects TRBV12-3 or TRBV12-4 to TRBJ2-2; a weak D match, TRBD2 (5 bases). CDR3 length: 16 residues. Trimming stripped 1 base from V and 4 bases from J, with 13 bases between. CDR3 in DNA: TGTGCCAGCAGTTTAGTTGCGGGCCTATTCACCGGGGAGCTGTTTTTT. It encodes CASSLVAGLFTGELFF.

V gene TRBV6-1 combines with J gene TRBJ1-1; 9 bases are a match to TRBD1. The germline gives CDR1 MNHNS, CDR2 SASEGT. V lost 6 bases to trimming and J lost 6 bases; unmatched junction nucleotides: 14. There are 16 residues in the CDR3. The DNA for the CDR3 is TGTGCCAGCAGAACCCAGCTGGGACAGGGTACCGCTGAAGCTTTCTTT. It is translated as CASRTQLGQGTAEAFF.

This clonotype has a handful of counts. CDR3 region: CASPPAVLGSTDTQYF. Here the CDR3 DNA reads TGTGCCAGCCCCCCAGCCGTACTAGGGAGCACAGATACGCAGTATTTT. The chain uses TRBV7-2 and TRBJ2-3, with D perhaps TRBD2 (5 bases). V was pared by 8 bases and J by 0 bases, with 18 bases between. Germline-derived CDR1 and CDR2 are SGHTA and FQGNSA. The CDR3 covers 16 residues. Complete variable domain (other parts from reference TRBV7-2 and TRBJ2-3): GAGVSQSPSNKVTEKGKDVELRCDPISGHTALYWYRQSLGQGLEFLIYFQGNSAPDKSGLPSDRFSAERTGGSVSTLTIQRTQQEDSAVYLCASPPAVLGSTDTQYFGPGTRLTVL.

This clonotype was found many times. The chain links TRBV2 to TRBJ2-3; 8 positions agree with TRBD1. Trimming took 6 bases from V and 1 from J; bases not matched to a gene: 6. The germline V gene has CDR1 SNHLY and CDR2 FYNNEI. The CDR3 runs to 15 residues. CDR3 coding DNA: TGTGCCAGCAGCGAAAGGGGACAGGGCACAGATACGCAGTATTTT. It encodes CASSERGQGTDTQYF.